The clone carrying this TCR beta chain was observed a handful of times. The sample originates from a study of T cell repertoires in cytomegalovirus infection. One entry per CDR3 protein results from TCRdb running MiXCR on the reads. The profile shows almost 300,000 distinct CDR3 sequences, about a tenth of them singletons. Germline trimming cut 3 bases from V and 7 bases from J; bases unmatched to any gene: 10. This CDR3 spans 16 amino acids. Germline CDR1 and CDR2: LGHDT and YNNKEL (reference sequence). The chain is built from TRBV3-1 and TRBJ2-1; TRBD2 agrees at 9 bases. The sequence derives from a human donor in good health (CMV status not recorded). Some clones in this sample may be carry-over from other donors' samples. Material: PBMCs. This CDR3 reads CASSHGKRGAGNEQFF. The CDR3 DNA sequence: TGTGCCAGCAGCCATGGGAAGCGGGGGGCGGGAAATGAGCAGTTCTTC.